The T cell receptor (beta chain) described here comes from a study of shared clonotypes between healthy human individuals. Turning to the study itself: Aged between 18 and 49, the donors were a couple of women and a few men.

All donors qualified as healthy HIV-negative adults and had experienced no recent acute infections or vaccinations. Whole-study findings and limits: Only blood was sampled, and tissue TCR repertoires likely differ from blood ones. Since donors were few, the genetic and exposure-history diversity represented was limited.

Libraries were prepared by immunoSEQ multiplex PCR; TCRdb keeps only in-frame clonotypes and omits some of them. The sample holds 530,000 or so clones, about 75% seen once. Points on this clone: The antigen remains unidentified. A junction end diverges from the germline sequence, so it may reflect a read error.

The CDR3 runs 9 residues. Germline CDR1 reads SGHTA; CDR2 reads FQGNSA. The origin of this receptor is a woman between 35 and 50 years old in good health. Some clones in this sample may be carry-over from other donors' samples. The sample was PBMCs. The rearrangement links TRBV7-2 to TRBJ2-7; D gene uncertain. CDR3 bases: TGTGCCAGCAGCTTAGCTGAGAACTTC. It codes for CASSLAENF. Together with reference TRBV7-2 and TRBJ2-7, the CDR3 gives the full variable domain: GAGVSQSPSNKVTEKGKDVELRCDPISGHTALYWYRQSLGQGLEFLIYFQGNSAPDKSGLPSDRFSAERTGGSVSTLTIQRTQQEDSAVYLCASSLAENFGPGTRLTVT.